This TCR beta chain emerged from a study of HIV-infected children after antiretroviral therapy interruption. Study at large: Weeks 0, 48 and 150 were sampled under continuous treatment.

The V end lost 3 bases, the J end lost 5 bases, and 13 bases lay between the germline ends. The CDR3 consists of 15 residues. There are many counts of this clonotype. Its specificity is unknown. Unique molecular identifiers were included in an RNA-based 3' RACE TCR library. TCRdb analysed the 3' RACE reads with MiXCR anew, one entry per CDR3 protein. Counted here are approximately 96,000 distinct CDR3 sequences, around 6.9% occurring once; the ten biggest clones make up 0.85% to 1.3%. Findings and limits, study-wide: Naive CD4+ Gini coefficient rose by interruption end, suggesting clonal expansion.

Stated treatment: PENTA 11 planned treatment interruption arm or continuous ART arm. Only samples with at least 5 million viable PBMCs qualified. The receptor comes from a pool of human donors with HIV. This sequence joins TRBV12-3 or TRBV12-4 and TRBJ2-2; possible D gene TRBD2, 5 bases. The specimen was CD45RA+ CD4+ T cells from PBMCs, pooled from several time points, collected from a donor given antiretroviral therapy, either interrupted or continuous. The subset denotes: naive CD4+ CD45RA+ CD45RO- T cells. CDR3 DNA: TGTGCCAGCAGTTTTTGGGGAGTTCAGACCGGGGAGCTGTTTTTT. Protein: CASSFWGVQTGELFF.